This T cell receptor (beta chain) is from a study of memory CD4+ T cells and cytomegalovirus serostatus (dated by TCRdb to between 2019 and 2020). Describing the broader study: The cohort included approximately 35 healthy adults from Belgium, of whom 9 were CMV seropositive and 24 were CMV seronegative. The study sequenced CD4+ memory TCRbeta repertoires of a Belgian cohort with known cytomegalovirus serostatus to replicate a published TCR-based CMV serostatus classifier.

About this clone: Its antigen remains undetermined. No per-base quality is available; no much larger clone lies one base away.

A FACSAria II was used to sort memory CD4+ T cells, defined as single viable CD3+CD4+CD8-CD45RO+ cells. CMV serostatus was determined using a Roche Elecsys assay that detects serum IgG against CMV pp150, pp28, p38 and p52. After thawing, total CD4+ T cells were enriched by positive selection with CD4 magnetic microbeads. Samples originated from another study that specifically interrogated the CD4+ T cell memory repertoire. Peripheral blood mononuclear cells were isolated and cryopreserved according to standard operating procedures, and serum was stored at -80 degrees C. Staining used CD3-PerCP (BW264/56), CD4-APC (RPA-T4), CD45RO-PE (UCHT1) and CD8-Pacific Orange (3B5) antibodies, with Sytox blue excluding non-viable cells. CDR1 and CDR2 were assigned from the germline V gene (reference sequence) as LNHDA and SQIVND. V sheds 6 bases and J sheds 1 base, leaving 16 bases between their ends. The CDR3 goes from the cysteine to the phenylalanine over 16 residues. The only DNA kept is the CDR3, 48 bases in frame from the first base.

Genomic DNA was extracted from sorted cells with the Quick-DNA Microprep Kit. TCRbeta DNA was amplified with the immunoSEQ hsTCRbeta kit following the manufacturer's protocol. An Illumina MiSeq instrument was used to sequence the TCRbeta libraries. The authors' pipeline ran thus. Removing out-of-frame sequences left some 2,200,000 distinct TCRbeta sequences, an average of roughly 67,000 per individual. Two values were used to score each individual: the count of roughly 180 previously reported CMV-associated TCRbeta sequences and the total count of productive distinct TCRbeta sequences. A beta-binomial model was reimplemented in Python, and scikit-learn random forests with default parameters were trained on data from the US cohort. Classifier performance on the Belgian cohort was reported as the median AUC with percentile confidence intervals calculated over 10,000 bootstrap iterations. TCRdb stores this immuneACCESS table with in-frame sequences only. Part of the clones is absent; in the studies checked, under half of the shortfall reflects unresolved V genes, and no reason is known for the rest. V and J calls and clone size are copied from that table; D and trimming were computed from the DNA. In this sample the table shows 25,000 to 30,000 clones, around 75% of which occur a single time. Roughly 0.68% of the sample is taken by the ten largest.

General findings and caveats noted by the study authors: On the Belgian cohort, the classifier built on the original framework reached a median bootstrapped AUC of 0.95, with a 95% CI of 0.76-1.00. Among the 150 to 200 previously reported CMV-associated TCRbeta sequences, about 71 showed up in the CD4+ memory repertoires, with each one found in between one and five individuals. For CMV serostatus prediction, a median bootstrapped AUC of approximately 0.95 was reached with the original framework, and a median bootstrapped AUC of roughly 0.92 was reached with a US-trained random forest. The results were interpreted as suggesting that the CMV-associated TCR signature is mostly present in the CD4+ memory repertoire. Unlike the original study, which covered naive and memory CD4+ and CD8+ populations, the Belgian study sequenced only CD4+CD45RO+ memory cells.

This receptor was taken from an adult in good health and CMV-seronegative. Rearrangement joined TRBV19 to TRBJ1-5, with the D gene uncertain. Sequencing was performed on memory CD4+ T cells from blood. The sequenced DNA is TGTGCCAGTAGCATCCCTGGGCTTCTAAGCAATCAGCCCCAGCATTTT. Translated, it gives CASSIPGLLSNQPQHF.